The 18 T cell receptor beta chains listed next were all sequenced from one sample in a study of blood T cell repertoires in COVID-19. The assay was immunoSEQ multiplex PCR, and TCRdb's table has in-frame clones only and misses some. The top ten clones hold 1.5% to 2% of a sample with 250,000 to 400,000 clones, 70% to 90% of them seen once. Sequencing input: peripheral blood. The receptors come from a woman younger than 45 with COVID-19, enrolled during active disease.

The J gene is TRBJ1-1, the V gene TRBV28, with D maybe TRBD1 (5 bases). Germline assignment: CDR1 MDHEN and CDR2 SYDVKM. Deletions cut 6 bases from V and 0 bases from J, with 5 bases between. The CDR3 spans 12 residues. The DNA for the CDR3 is TGTGCCAGCAGGACAGTGAACACTGAAGCTTTCTTT. It codes for CASRTVNTEAFF.

This chain connects TRBV18 to TRBJ2-7, with 9 bases lining up with TRBD1. The germline V gene encodes CDR1 KGHSH and CDR2 LQKENI. The CDR3 has 14 amino acids. Trimming at V came to 3 bases and at J to 7 bases, leaving 7 bases not matched to a gene. The CDR3 coding sequence is TGTGCCAGCTCACCGGGACAGGGACTTTTGGAGCAGTACGTC. It encodes CASSPGQGLLEQYV.

This chain links TRBV6-5 with TRBJ2-2, with D unresolved. Trimming stripped 8 bases from V and 5 bases from J, with 18 bases between. Looked up from germline, CDR1 is MNHEY and CDR2 is SVGAGI. This CDR3 comprises 15 residues. Here the CDR3 DNA reads TGTGCCAGCCCTGTGGTTCTCCGTACTACCGGGGAGCTGTTTTTT. Translating gives CASPVVLRTTGELFF.

V is TRBV5-1 and J is TRBJ1-2; 10 bases map to TRBD1. This CDR3 has 16 residues. V shed 4 bases and J 2 bases; nucleotides not matched to a gene: 8. CDR1 and CDR2 (germline): SGHRS, YFSETQ. This CDR3 reads CASSRHRDRGNYGYTF. DNA of the CDR3: TGCGCCAGCAGCCGACACCGGGACAGGGGAAACTATGGCTACACCTTC.

The chain has TRBV28 and TRBJ1-3; 8 bases agree with TRBD1. Germline V CDR1 and CDR2: MDHEN, SYDVKM. The CDR3 totals 15 residues. V gave up 7 bases and J gave up 0 bases; unmatched junction bases: 5. The CDR3, as DNA: TGTGCCAGCACAACAGGGGGGACCTCTGGAAACACCATATATTTT. This gives the protein CASTTGGTSGNTIYF.

The rearrangement links TRBV2 to TRBJ1-4; D might be TRBD1 (6 bases). Germline V gene data show CDR1 as SNHLY and CDR2 as FYNNEI. The length of the CDR3 is 15 residues. V was trimmed by 6 bases and J by 7 bases, leaving 18 bases between them. The CDR3 bases are TGTGCCAGCAGCGGGACACTCTTAGGGGGTGAAAAACTGTTTTTT. This translates into CASSGTLLGGEKLFF.

This rearrangement joins TRBV10-3 to TRBJ2-3, with 9 nucleotides matching TRBD2. Germline V lookup: CDR1 ENHRY, CDR2 SYGVKD. J was trimmed by 0 bases and V by 10 bases; bases with no gene match: 5. The CDR3 length is 14 residues. DNA for the CDR3: TGTGCCACCCGACTAGCGGAGAGCACAGATACGCAGTATTTT. Encoded protein: CATRLAESTDTQYF.

The chain combines TRBV1 with TRBJ1-5; the DNA was not used to check the table's D call, TRBD1. TRBV1 is given as a pseudogene. This CDR3 has 16 amino acids. The CDR3 region is CTSRRRDRLNNQPQHF. The CDR3 region has the DNA TGCACCAGCAGGAGACGGGACAGGCTTAATAATCAGCCCCAGCATTTT.

The chain carries TRBV10-3 and TRBJ1-2; TRBD1 matches 9 bases. CDR3 size: 12 residues. With 8 bases clipped from V and 8 bases from J, the junction kept 6 bases outside the gene matches. Germline V gene sequence: CDR1 ENHRY, CDR2 SYGVKD. CDR3 DNA sequence: TGTGCCATCGGACAGGGGATTCGGGGCTACACCTTC. This sequence encodes CAIGQGIRGYTF.

This sequence joins TRBV4-1 and TRBJ2-6; D is possibly TRBD2 (5 bases). The CDR3 runs to 21 residues. V lost 2 bases to trimming and J lost 0 bases, with 23 bases between them. The germline V gene has CDR1 MGHRA and CDR2 YSYEKL. The CDR3 loop reads CASSQSTVVRTVTSGANVLTF. The CDR3 nucleotides read TGCGCCAGCAGCCAATCCACAGTCGTTCGGACTGTTACCTCTGGGGCCAACGTCCTGACTTTC.

The CDR3 spells CASSLEGAQETQYF. CDR3 bases: TGTGCCAGCAGTTTGGAGGGGGCCCAAGAGACCCAGTACTTC. The gene calls are TRBV28 and TRBJ2-5, with a possible D match to TRBD1 (7 bases). Germline lookup yields CDR1 MDHEN and CDR2 SYDVKM. V was cut by 3 bases and J by 1 base, with 9 bases left in between. The CDR3 is 14 residues long.

This chain links TRBV7-2 with TRBJ2-3; 11 nucleotides line up with TRBD2. This CDR3 has 17 residues. V dropped 1 base and J dropped 5; count of bases not matched to a gene: 8. Germline CDR1 and CDR2: SGHTA and FQGNSA. The CDR3 coding sequence is TGTGCCAGCAGCTTAGGATTAGCGGGGGGGCCCCGAGATACGCAGTATTTT. This translates into CASSLGLAGGPRDTQYF.

The chain joins TRBV5-1 to TRBJ2-7; D ambiguous. The V and J ends lost 0 bases and 5 bases respectively, with 15 bases between them. Germline CDR1 is SGHRS and CDR2 is YFSETQ. This CDR3 spans 15 amino acids. DNA for the CDR3: TGCGCCAGCAGCTTGGTGGGCCTACCTTGGGACGAGCAGTACTTC. Protein sequence: CASSLVGLPWDEQYF.

This clone turned up a few times. The chain is built from TRBV11-3 and TRBJ2-7, with 7 bases fitting TRBD2. The junction had 6 bases not matched to a gene; V was cut back by 5 bases and J by 2 bases. Germline CDR1 reads SGHNT; CDR2 reads YENEEA. The length of the CDR3 is 14 residues. In DNA, the CDR3 is TGTGCCAGCAGCCCGGGGAGGGAAACCTACGAGCAGTACTTC. Protein: CASSPGRETYEQYF.

The gene calls are TRBV4-3 and TRBJ1-1, with D unresolved. The germline gives CDR1 LGHNA, CDR2 YSLEER. Deletions cut 0 bases from V and 0 bases from J, with 5 bases between. The CDR3 covers 14 residues. The CDR3 nucleotides are TGCGCCAGCAGCCAAGAGTTCATGAACACTGAAGCTTTCTTT. Its translation is CASSQEFMNTEAFF.

The chain is built from TRBV2 and TRBJ1-5; 11 bases are a match to TRBD1. This CDR3 is 15 amino acids long. Trimming at V came to 8 bases and at J to 3 bases, leaving 6 bases not matched to a gene. From germline, CDR1 is SNHLY and CDR2 FYNNEI. The CDR3: CASRTGGLVNQPQHF. The CDR3 DNA follows: TGTGCCAGCCGGACAGGGGGCCTTGTCAATCAGCCCCAGCATTTT. Based on the CDR3 plus reference TRBV2 and TRBJ1-5, the full variable domain is EPEVTQTPSHQVTQMGQEVILRCVPISNHLYFYWYRQILGQKVEFLVSFYNNEISEKSEIFDDQFSVERPDGSNFTLKIRSTKLEDSAMYFCASRTGGLVNQPQHFGDGTRLSIL.

The J gene is TRBJ1-2, the V gene TRBV28; 10 nucleotides align to TRBD1. This CDR3 region has 14 residues. Germline CDR1 and CDR2: MDHEN and SYDVKM. J lost 6 bases, V lost 6 bases, and 7 bases had no gene match. The CDR3 nucleotides read TGTGCCAGCAGGCAAACCGGGACAGGGGATGGCTACACCTTC. Translation: CASRQTGTGDGYTF.

This rearrangement joins TRBV6-1 to TRBJ2-5; D is possibly TRBD2 (7 bases). Germline V lookup: CDR1 MNHNS, CDR2 SASEGT. Trimming pared 2 bases from V and 1 base from J, leaving 14 bases between. This CDR3 is built from 16 residues. In DNA form, the CDR3 reads TGTGCCAGCAGTGAAAACGGCGGGGGCTCCCAAGAGACCCAGTACTTC. Its protein product is CASSENGGGSQETQYF.